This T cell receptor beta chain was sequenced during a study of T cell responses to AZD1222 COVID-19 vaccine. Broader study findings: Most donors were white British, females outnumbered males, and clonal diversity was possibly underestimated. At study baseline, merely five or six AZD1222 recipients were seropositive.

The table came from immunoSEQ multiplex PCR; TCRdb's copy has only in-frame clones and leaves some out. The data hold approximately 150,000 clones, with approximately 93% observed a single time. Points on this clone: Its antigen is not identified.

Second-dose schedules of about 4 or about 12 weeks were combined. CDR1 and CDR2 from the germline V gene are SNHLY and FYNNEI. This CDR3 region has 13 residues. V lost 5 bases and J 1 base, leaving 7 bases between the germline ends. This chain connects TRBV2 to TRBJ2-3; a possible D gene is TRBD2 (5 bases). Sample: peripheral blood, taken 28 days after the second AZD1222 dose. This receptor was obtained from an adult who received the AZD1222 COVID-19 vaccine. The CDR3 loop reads CASSTRRTDTQYF. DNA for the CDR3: TGTGCCAGCAGTACTAGGCGCACAGATACGCAGTATTTT. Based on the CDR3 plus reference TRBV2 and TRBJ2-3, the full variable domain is EPEVTQTPSHQVTQMGQEVILRCVPISNHLYFYWYRQILGQKVEFLVSFYNNEISEKSEIFDDQFSVERPDGSNFTLKIRSTKLEDSAMYFCASSTRRTDTQYFGPGTRLTVL.